This T cell receptor beta chain is drawn from a study of OX40 agonist ivuxolimab in advanced cancers. Overall study: Three partial responders included one hepatocellular carcinoma patient and two cutaneous melanoma patients.

Autoimmune disease history or systemic immunosuppression meant exclusion. In this sample, this clone turned up once. Repertoires were generated with immunoSEQ multiplex PCR, while TCRdb's copy carries only in-frame clones and drops some. The sample comprises about 99,000 clones, about 96% of which are singletons, and 2% to 2.5% rests with the top ten. Trimming took off 8 bases at V and 6 bases at J, with 26 bases between the two ends. Germline-derived CDR1 and CDR2 are MDHEN and SYDVKM. The CDR3 is 16 residues long. The source material was CD4+ or CD8+ T cells sorted from blood, sampled in a trial of the OX40 agonist ivuxolimab. The TCR was taken from an adult with an advanced solid tumor such as melanoma, head and neck, liver or kidney cancer. V and J are TRBV28 and TRBJ2-7; D gene ambiguous. Here the CDR3 reads CASAPTLNVAFREQYF. The DNA of the CDR3 is TGTGCCAGCGCGCCCACTCTGAACGTCGCTTTCCGCGAGCAGTACTTC.